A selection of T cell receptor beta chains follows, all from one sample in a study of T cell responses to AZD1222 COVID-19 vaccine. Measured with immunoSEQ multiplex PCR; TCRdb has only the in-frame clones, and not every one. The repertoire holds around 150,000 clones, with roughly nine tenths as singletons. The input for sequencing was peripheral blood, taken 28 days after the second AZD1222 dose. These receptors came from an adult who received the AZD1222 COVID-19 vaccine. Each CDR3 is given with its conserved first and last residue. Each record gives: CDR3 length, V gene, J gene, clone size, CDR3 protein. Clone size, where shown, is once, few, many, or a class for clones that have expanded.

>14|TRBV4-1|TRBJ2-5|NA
CASSQDGFQETQYF
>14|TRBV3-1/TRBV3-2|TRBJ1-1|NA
CASSQGVVNTEAFF
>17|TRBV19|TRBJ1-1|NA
CASSIDGTGSKNTEAFF
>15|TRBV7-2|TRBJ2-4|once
CASSLVSGDQNIQYF
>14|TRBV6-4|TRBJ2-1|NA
CASSDSDDGQPQFF
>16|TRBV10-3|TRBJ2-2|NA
CAISERLAANTGELFF
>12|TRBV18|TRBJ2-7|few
CASSPMRDEQYF
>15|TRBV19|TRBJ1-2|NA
CASSIEAGLEYGYTF
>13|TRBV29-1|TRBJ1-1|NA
CSVRAGMNTEAFF
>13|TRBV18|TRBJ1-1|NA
CASSPDANTEAFF
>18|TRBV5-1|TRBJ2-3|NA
CASSLGAGGQMGGDTQYF
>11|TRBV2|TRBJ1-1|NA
CASSDGFEAFF
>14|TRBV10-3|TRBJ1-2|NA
CAISEKGPDHGYTF
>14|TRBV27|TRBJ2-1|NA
CASSPGDFDNEQFF
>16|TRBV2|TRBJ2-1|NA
CASSRRGGRNYNEQFF
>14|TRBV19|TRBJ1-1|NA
CASSAGQGNTEAFF